The 21 T cell receptor beta chains given below trace back to one sample, sequenced in a study of spatial heterogeneity in lung cancer. One entry per CDR3 protein results from TCRdb running MiXCR on the 5' RACE reads. The profile shows 40,000 to 45,000 distinct CDR3 sequences, approximately 7% of them singletons. Time point indicated: sample taken at primary tumor resection. Whole RNA came from tumor, nontumor lung or frozen PBMC and was sequenced without being sorted. The specimen was PBMCs, collected at surgery. The receptors stem from a female donor with early-stage non-small cell lung cancer.

This clonotype has a count of ten or more. J is TRBJ2-1 and V is TRBV12-3 or TRBV12-4; 8 bases are shared with TRBD2. V lost 3 bases and J lost 5; bases outside the gene matches: 6. The CDR3 is 15 amino acids. The CDR3 sequence: CASSFRGGLNNEQFF. Here the CDR3 DNA reads TGTGCCAGCAGTTTCCGGGGGGGACTAAACAATGAGCAGTTCTTC.

This clonotype has more than one count but fewer than ten. The chain employs TRBV7-2 and TRBJ2-4, with TRBD1 identical over 9 bases. Germline V lookup: CDR1 SGHTA, CDR2 FQGNSA. The length of the CDR3 is 15 residues. V dropped 4 bases and J dropped 4; count of bases not matched to a gene: 5. The CDR3 DNA follows: TGTGCCAGCAGCTCCACAGGGGGCGCGAAAAACATTCAGTACTTC. Protein product: CASSSTGGAKNIQYF.

Many counts were recorded for this clonotype. The chain combines TRBV7-2 with TRBJ1-6; D may be TRBD1 (5 bases). The V gene's germline CDR1 is SGHTA and CDR2 FQGNSA. The germline V and J ends were trimmed by 8 bases and 2 bases, with 16 bases remaining between them. The CDR3 contains 16 residues. CDR3 region: CASRPMGGAYNSPLHF. The DNA for the CDR3 is TGTGCCAGCCGGCCGATGGGGGGGGCCTATAATTCACCCCTCCACTTT.

This clonotype was seen many times. J is TRBJ2-3 and V is TRBV11-2; no clear D. Trimming left V 5 bases short and J 5 bases short, with 11 bases between. This CDR3 has 13 residues. CDR1 and CDR2 from the germline V gene are SGHAT and FQNNGV. CDR3 nucleotides: TGTGCCAGCAGCCCCGGGCAACTAGATACGCAGTATTTT. It is translated as CASSPGQLDTQYF. Combining the CDR3 with reference TRBV11-2 and TRBJ2-3 gives the whole variable domain EAGVAQSPRYKIIEKRQSVAFWCNPISGHATLYWYQQILGQGPKLLIQFQNNGVVDDSQLPKDRFSAERLKGVDSTLKIQPAKLEDSAVYLCASSPGQLDTQYFGPGTRLTVL.

This clonotype was counted between two and nine times. The chain employs TRBV12-3 or TRBV12-4 and TRBJ2-3; possible D gene TRBD2, 7 bases. CDR3 length: 14 residues. With 0 bases removed from V and 6 bases from J, the gap between germline ends came to 10 bases. Here the CDR3 reads CASSLAGGQDTQYF. CDR3 nucleotides: TGTGCCAGCAGTTTAGCGGGGGGGCAGGATACGCAGTATTTT.

In this sample, this clonotype turned up many times. The chain recombines TRBV7-6 with TRBJ1-1; 10 bases match TRBD1. The CDR3 loop spans 17 amino acids. V gave up 6 bases and J gave up 1 base; unmatched junction bases: 11. The V gene's germline CDR1 is SGHVS and CDR2 FNYEAQ. In nucleotides, the CDR3 is TGTGCCAGCAGTCTTAGGGTGGGGACAGGGGAGAACACTGAAGCTTTCTTT. It specifies CASSLRVGTGENTEAFF.

V usage is TRBV7-9 and J usage is TRBJ1-6; D not certain. The CDR3 has 15 amino acids. Trimming removed 0 bases at V and 7 bases at J, with 10 bases between. Per the germline V gene, CDR1 is SEHNR and CDR2 is FQNEAQ (reference sequence). CDR3 residues: CASSLAEVHNSPLHF. The CDR3 bases are TGTGCCAGCAGCTTAGCGGAGGTTCACAATTCACCCCTCCACTTT.

The genes are TRBV12-3 or TRBV12-4 and TRBJ2-6, with D perhaps matching TRBD1 (5 bases). CDR3 length: 15 residues. Trimming took off 4 bases at V and 4 bases at J, with 11 bases between the two ends. The CDR3 protein is CASSSSGSGANVLTF. The CDR3, as DNA: TGTGCCAGCAGTTCGTCAGGGTCGGGGGCCAACGTCCTGACTTTC.

This clonotype was recorded many times. V and J are TRBV5-1 and TRBJ1-2; D gene uncertain. V lost 0 bases, J lost 5 bases, and 5 bases lay in between. Germline assignment: CDR1 SGHRS and CDR2 YFSETQ. The CDR3 is 12 amino acids. The CDR3 DNA reads as TGCGCCAGCAGCTTGGACACTTATGGCTACACCTTC. Translating it yields CASSLDTYGYTF.

This clonotype was detected ten times or more. The chain has TRBV7-9 and TRBJ1-2, with D perhaps matching TRBD1 (5 bases). Trimming shortened V by 3 bases and J by 8 bases, and 10 bases separated the two germline ends. The CDR3 covers 12 residues. The germline gives CDR1 SEHNR, CDR2 FQNEAQ (reference sequence). Written as DNA, the CDR3 is TGTGCCAGCAGCTTGGCAGGGCGCGGCTACACCTTC. It specifies CASSLAGRGYTF.

This clonotype was detected ten times or more. This chain links TRBV9 with TRBJ2-1, with D maybe TRBD2 (6 bases). The CDR3 is made up of 20 amino acids. With 4 bases removed from V and 7 bases from J, the gap between germline ends came to 33 bases. Germline CDR1 reads SGDLS; CDR2 reads YYNGEE. The CDR3 region has the DNA TGTGCCAGCAGCTTTAGTTCCGGGACTCGTTTTGGTGGTTTATGGAATGAGCAGTTCTTC. Translated: CASSFSSGTRFGGLWNEQFF.

This clonotype occurred a few times. The V gene is TRBV14, the J gene TRBJ2-7; D unresolved. Trimming took off 0 bases at V and 3 bases at J, with 9 bases between the two ends. This CDR3 contains 14 residues. Germline CDR1 is SGHDN and CDR2 is FVKESK. The CDR3 bases are TGTGCCAGCAGCCAAGAATCCGGATACTACGAGCAGTACTTC. This codes for CASSQESGYYEQYF.

This clonotype occurred a few times. The genes are TRBV18 and TRBJ2-1; the D gene is possibly TRBD2 (5 bases). The length of the CDR3 is 14 residues. Germline V gives CDR1 KGHSH, CDR2 LQKENI. V was cut by 4 bases and J by 3 bases, with 10 bases left in between. The CDR3 DNA is TGTGCCAGCTCACGAGGCACTAGCTACAATGAGCAGTTCTTC. Its protein product is CASSRGTSYNEQFF.

This clonotype was observed many times. The chain has TRBV24-1 and TRBJ1-5; TRBD1 is a possible D gene (6 bases). The germline V gene encodes CDR1 KGHDR and CDR2 SFDVKD. CDR3 length: 14 residues. V lost 5 bases and J 1 base, leaving 8 bases between the germline ends. CDR3 residues: CATSGGQSNQPQHF. The CDR3 coding sequence is TGTGCCACCAGTGGGGGGCAGAGCAATCAGCCCCAGCATTTT.

This clonotype has at least ten counts. The genes are TRBV5-1 and TRBJ2-5, with D uncertain. The ends were cut back, 0 bases at V and 6 bases at J, with 12 bases in the middle. The CDR3 is 14 residues long. CDR1 is SGHRS, CDR2 YFSETQ, per germline. The chain's CDR3 is CASSLAASEKTQYF. Written as DNA, the CDR3 is TGCGCCAGCAGCTTGGCGGCCTCTGAGAAGACCCAGTACTTC.

This clonotype was detected a few times. This rearrangement joins TRBV2 to TRBJ2-2; maybe TRBD2 (6 bases). The V gene's germline CDR1 is SNHLY and CDR2 FYNNEI. V was trimmed by 5 bases and J by 1 base, leaving 11 bases between them. The CDR3 is 15 amino acids. CDR3 region: CASSRGTGNTGELFF. CDR3 sequence (DNA): TGTGCCAGCAGTCGAGGGACTGGGAACACCGGGGAGCTGTTTTTT. Full variable domain (outside the CDR3, taken from reference TRBV2 and TRBJ2-2): EPEVTQTPSHQVTQMGQEVILRCVPISNHLYFYWYRQILGQKVEFLVSFYNNEISEKSEIFDDQFSVERPDGSNFTLKIRSTKLEDSAMYFCASSRGTGNTGELFFGEGSRLTVL.

This clonotype was recorded many times. V gene TRBV19 combines with J gene TRBJ2-5; perhaps D is TRBD1 or TRBD2 (5 bases each). In germline, CDR1 is LNHDA, CDR2 SQIVND (reference sequence). CDR3 length: 14 amino acids. V lost 5 bases and J 1 base, leaving 11 bases between the germline ends. CDR3 residues: CASSGHRGQETQYF. The CDR3, as DNA: TGTGCCAGTAGTGGACACCGGGGCCAAGAGACCCAGTACTTC.

This clonotype was seen at least ten times. The V call is TRBV20-1, the J call TRBJ1-2; D remains unclear. Per germline, CDR1 DFQATT and CDR2 SNEGSKA (reference sequence). The ends were cut back, 2 bases at V and 1 base at J, with 8 bases in the middle. The CDR3 is 13 amino acids. CDR3 DNA sequence: TGCAGTGCTAGAACAGCCCTTAACTATGGCTACACCTTC. Its protein product is CSARTALNYGYTF.

The sample holds many counts of this clonotype. The chain combines TRBV29-1 with TRBJ1-1, with 7 bases lining up with TRBD1. The germline V gene encodes CDR1 SQVTM and CDR2 ANQGSEA. There are 12 residues in the CDR3. V gave up 7 bases and J gave up 0 bases; unmatched junction bases: 2. The CDR3 sequence is CSGGQMNTEAFF. DNA of the CDR3: TGCAGCGGGGGACAGATGAACACTGAAGCTTTCTTT. Full variable domain (missing parts from reference TRBV29-1 and TRBJ1-1): SAVISQKPSRDICQRGTSLTIQCQVDSQVTMMFWYRQQPGQSLTLIATANQGSEATYESGFVIDKFPISRPNLTFSTLTVSNMSPEDSSIYLCSGGQMNTEAFFGQGTRLTVV.

This clonotype was counted many times. The V and J genes are TRBV5-6 and TRBJ2-6, with D uncertain. The V and J ends lost 6 bases and 2 bases respectively, with 6 bases between them. CDR1 is SGHDT, CDR2 YYEEEE, per germline. The length of the CDR3 is 13 residues. CDR3 sequence: CASTPPGANVLTF. DNA of the CDR3: TGTGCCAGCACCCCCCCTGGGGCCAACGTCCTGACTTTC. The complete variable domain, with remaining parts taken from reference TRBV5-6 and TRBJ2-6, reads DAGVTQSPTHLIKTRGQQVTLRCSPKSGHDTVSWYQQALGQGPQFIFQYYEEEERQRGNFPDRFSGHQFPNYSSELNVNALLLGDSALYLCASTPPGANVLTFGAGSRLTVL.

The chain uses TRBV6-6 and TRBJ1-5; unclear D gene. The CDR3 totals 11 residues. V was trimmed by 5 bases and J by 7 bases, leaving 6 bases between them. Germline CDR1 MNHNY, CDR2 SVGAGI (reference sequence). The chain's CDR3 is CASSHGQPQHF. For the CDR3, the DNA is TGTGCCAGCAGTCACGGACAGCCCCAGCATTTT.